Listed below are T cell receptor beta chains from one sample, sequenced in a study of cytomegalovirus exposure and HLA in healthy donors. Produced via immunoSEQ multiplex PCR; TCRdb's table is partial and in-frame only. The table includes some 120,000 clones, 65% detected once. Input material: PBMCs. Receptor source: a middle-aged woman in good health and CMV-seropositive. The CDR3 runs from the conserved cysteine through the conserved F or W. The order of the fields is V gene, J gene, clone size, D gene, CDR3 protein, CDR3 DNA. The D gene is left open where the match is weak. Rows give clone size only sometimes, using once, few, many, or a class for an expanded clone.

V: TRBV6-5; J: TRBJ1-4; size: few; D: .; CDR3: CASSTKDGHNEKLFF; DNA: TGTGCCAGCAGCACGAAGGACGGACATAATGAAAAACTGTTTTTT
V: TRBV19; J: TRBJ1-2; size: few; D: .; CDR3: CASSMGGIGFGQSGYTF; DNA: TGTGCCAGTAGTATGGGGGGGATTGGGTTTGGGCAATCCGGCTACACCTTC
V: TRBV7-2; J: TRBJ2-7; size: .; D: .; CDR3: CASRKQAMITPKRDEQYF; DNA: TGTGCCAGCAGGAAACAGGCGATGATTACTCCTAAGCGTGACGAGCAGTACTTC
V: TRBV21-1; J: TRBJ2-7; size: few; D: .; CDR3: CASSKPGALRSEQYF; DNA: TGTGCCAGCAGCAAACCGGGAGCTCTACGGTCCGAGCAGTACTTC
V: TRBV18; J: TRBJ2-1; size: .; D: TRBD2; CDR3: CASSPLGGSYNEQFF; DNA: TGTGCCAGCTCACCACTGGGGGGGTCCTACAATGAGCAGTTCTTC
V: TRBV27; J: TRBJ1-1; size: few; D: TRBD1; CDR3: CASSSRTGLNTEAFF; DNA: TGTGCCAGCAGTTCCAGGACAGGGCTGAACACTGAAGCTTTCTTT
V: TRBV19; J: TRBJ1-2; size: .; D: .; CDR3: CASRNTDSIYGYTF; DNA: TGTGCCAGTAGGAACACCGACAGTATATATGGCTACACCTTC
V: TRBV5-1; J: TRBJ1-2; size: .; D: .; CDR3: CASSLGGGYGYTF; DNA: TGCGCCAGCAGCTTGGGGGGAGGATATGGCTACACCTTC
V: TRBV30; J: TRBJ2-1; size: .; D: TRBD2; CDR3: CAARLATYNGQFF; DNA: TGTGCCGCCCGACTAGCCACCTACAATGGGCAGTTCTTC
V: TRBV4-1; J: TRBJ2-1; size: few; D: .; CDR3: CASSQVDGNEQFF; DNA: TGCGCCAGCAGCCAAGTCGACGGGAATGAGCAGTTCTTC
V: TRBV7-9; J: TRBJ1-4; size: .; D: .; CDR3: CASSLDLIDEKLFF; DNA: TGTGCCAGCAGCTTGGACTTAATCGATGAAAAACTGTTTTTT
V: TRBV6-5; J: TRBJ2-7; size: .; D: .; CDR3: CASSYSGAGARYEQYF; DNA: TGTGCCAGCAGTTACAGCGGGGCAGGGGCGAGGTACGAGCAGTACTTC
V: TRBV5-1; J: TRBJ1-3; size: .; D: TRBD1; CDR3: CASSLEGAVGNTIYF; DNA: TGCGCCAGCAGCTTGGAGGGGGCAGTAGGAAACACCATATATTTT
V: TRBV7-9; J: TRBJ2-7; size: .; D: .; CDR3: CASSLGGGYEQYF; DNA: TGTGCCAGCAGCTTAGGAGGGGGCTACGAGCAGTACTTC
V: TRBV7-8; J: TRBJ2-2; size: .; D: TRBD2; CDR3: CASSAEGLATGELFF; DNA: TGTGCCAGCAGCGCGGAGGGACTAGCCACCGGGGAGCTGTTTTTT
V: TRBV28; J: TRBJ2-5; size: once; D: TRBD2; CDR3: CASGPFPGLAGPVTQYF; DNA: TGTGCCAGCGGCCCGTTCCCGGGACTAGCGGGGCCCGTGACCCAGTACTTC
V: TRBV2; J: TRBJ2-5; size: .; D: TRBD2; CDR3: CASIRGLAGGPQETQYF; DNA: TGTGCCAGCATACGGGGACTAGCGGGAGGTCCGCAAGAGACCCAGTACTTC
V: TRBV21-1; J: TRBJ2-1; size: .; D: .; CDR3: CASSKPDLACEQFF; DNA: TGTGCCAGCAGCAAACCGGACCTAGCTTGTGAGCAGTTCTTC
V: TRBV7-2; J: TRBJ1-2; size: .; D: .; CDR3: CASSLDGVGGYTF; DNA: TGTGCCAGCAGCTTAGACGGGGTAGGCGGCTACACCTTC
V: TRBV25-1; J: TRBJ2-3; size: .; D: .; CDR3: CASGGPRSTDTQYF; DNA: TGTGCCAGCGGGGGCCCAAGAAGCACAGATACGCAGTATTTT
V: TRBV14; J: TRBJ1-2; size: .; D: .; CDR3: CASSRAGQVSNYGYTF; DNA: TGTGCCAGCAGCCGGGCTGGTCAGGTTTCTAACTATGGCTACACCTTC
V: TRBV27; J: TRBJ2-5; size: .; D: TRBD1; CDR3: CASSHRGPETQYF; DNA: TGTGCCAGCAGTCACAGGGGGCCAGAGACCCAGTACTTC
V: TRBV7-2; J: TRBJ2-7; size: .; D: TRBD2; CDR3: CASRQLAGGSYEQYF; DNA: TGTGCCAGCAGACAACTAGCGGGAGGATCCTACGAGCAGTACTTC
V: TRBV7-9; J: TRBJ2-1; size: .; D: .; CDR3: CASSLARSEQFF; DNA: TGTGCCAGCAGCTTAGCTCGGTCCGAGCAGTTCTTC
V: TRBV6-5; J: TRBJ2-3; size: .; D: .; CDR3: CASSFVGTAYTQYF; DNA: TGTGCCAGCAGCTTTGTGGGGACTGCGTATACGCAGTATTTT
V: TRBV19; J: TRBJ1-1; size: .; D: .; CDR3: CATNPPGSLNTEAFF; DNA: TGTGCCACCAACCCTCCGGGATCCTTGAACACTGAAGCTTTCTTT
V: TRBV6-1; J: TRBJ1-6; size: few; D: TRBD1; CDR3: CASSDMTGGNSPLHF; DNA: TGTGCCAGCAGCGATATGACAGGGGGCAATTCACCCCTCCACTTT
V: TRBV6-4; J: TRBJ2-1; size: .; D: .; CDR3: CASSDSRKGYNEQFF; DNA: TGTGCCAGCAGTGACTCAAGGAAGGGGTACAATGAGCAGTTCTTC
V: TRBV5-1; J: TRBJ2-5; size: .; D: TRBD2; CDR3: CASSLVGASGSFQETQYF; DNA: TGCGCCAGCAGCTTGGTTGGGGCAAGCGGGAGCTTCCAAGAGACCCAGTACTTC
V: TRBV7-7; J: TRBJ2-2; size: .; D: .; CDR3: CASSLGQGLNTGELFF; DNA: TGTGCTAGCAGCTTAGGGCAGGGCTTAAACACCGGGGAGCTGTTTTTT
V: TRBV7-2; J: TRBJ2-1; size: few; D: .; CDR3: CASCMDSSYNEQFF; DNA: TGTGCCAGCTGTATGGACTCCTCCTACAATGAGCAGTTCTTC
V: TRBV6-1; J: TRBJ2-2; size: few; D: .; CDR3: CASIPPGANTGELFF; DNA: TGTGCCAGTATCCCGCCCGGGGCGAACACCGGGGAGCTGTTTTTT
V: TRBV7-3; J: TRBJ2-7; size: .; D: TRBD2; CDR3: CASSLTSGSSYEQYF; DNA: TGTGCCAGCAGCTTAACTAGCGGGAGTTCGTACGAGCAGTACTTC
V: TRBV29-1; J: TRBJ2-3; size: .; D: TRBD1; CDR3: CSVETGTAGTDTQYF; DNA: TGCAGCGTGGAGACCGGGACAGCTGGCACAGATACGCAGTATTTT
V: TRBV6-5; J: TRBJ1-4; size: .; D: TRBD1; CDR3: CASSASGQGDEKLFF; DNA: TGTGCCAGCAGTGCCTCGGGACAGGGGGATGAAAAACTGTTTTTT
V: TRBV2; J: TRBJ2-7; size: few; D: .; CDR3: CASSEAASSSYEQYF; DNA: TGTGCCAGCAGTGAGGCCGCCTCAAGCTCCTACGAGCAGTACTTC
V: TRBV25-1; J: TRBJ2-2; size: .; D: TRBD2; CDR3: CASSEDPSGRGFTGELFF; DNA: TGTGCCAGCAGTGAAGACCCTAGCGGGAGAGGTTTCACCGGGGAGCTGTTTTTT
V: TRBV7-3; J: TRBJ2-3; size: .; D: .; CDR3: CASSLSSGTDTQYF; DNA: TGTGCCAGCAGCTTATCCAGCGGCACAGATACGCAGTATTTT
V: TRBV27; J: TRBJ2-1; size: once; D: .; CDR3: CASSFTPPSYNEQFF; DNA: TGTGCCAGCAGTTTCACTCCCCCCTCCTACAATGAGCAGTTCTTC
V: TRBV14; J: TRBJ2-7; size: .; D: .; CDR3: CASSQLGGGAYEQYF; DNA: TGTGCCAGCAGCCAATTGGGCGGGGGCGCCTACGAGCAGTACTTC
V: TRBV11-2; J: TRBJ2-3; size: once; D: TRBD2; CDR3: CASSPRQNFGTSGTDTQYF; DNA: TGTGCCAGCAGCCCACGCCAGAATTTCGGGACTAGCGGCACAGATACGCAGTATTTT
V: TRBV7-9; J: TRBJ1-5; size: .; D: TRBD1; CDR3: CASSLGTGGDQPQHF; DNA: TGTGCCAGCAGCTTAGGGACAGGGGGCGATCAGCCCCAGCATTTT
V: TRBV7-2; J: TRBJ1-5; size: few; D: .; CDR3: CASSLTNQPQHF; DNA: TGTGCCAGCAGCTTAACAAATCAGCCCCAGCATTTT
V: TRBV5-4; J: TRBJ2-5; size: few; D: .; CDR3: CASSSYGGQPQETQYF; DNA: TGTGCCAGCAGCTCGTACGGGGGGCAGCCTCAAGAGACCCAGTACTTC
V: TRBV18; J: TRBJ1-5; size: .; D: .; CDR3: CASSPEGNQPQHF; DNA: TGTGCCAGCTCACCAGAGGGCAATCAGCCCCAGCATTTT
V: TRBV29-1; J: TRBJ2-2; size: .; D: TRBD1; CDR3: CSVEDRGTTGELFF; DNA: TGCAGCGTTGAGGACAGGGGGACGACCGGGGAGCTGTTTTTT
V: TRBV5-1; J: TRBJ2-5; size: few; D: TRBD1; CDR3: CASSLTGGQETQYF; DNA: TGCGCCAGCAGCTTAACAGGGGGCCAAGAGACCCAGTACTTC
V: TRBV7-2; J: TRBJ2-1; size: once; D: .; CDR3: CASSRSARGYNEQFF; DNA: TGTGCCAGCAGCCGGTCGGCCAGGGGCTACAATGAGCAGTTCTTC
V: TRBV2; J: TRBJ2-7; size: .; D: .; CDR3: CASIRTGGSYEQYF; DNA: TGTGCCAGCATTCGGACAGGAGGGTCCTACGAGCAGTACTTC
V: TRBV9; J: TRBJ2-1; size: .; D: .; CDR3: CASSVASRNNEQFF; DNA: TGTGCCAGCAGCGTAGCTAGCCGTAACAATGAGCAGTTCTTC